Listed here are 19 T cell receptor beta chains from one sample, sequenced in a study of T cell responses to AZD1222 COVID-19 vaccine. The method was immunoSEQ multiplex PCR; TCRdb's version includes in-frame clones alone and lacks a portion of them. The data show some 100,000 clones, roughly 87% seen once. The material sequenced was peripheral blood, taken on day 0 of AZD1222 vaccination. The receptors come from an adult in good health.

The chain combines TRBV19 with TRBJ2-5, with D unclear. There are 13 residues in the CDR3. Deletions cut 6 bases from V and 1 base from J, with 9 bases between. From germline, CDR1 is LNHDA and CDR2 SQIVND (reference sequence). Here the CDR3 DNA reads TGTGCCAGTAGCCCCCGGGCCCAAGAGACCCAGTACTTC. As protein: CASSPRAQETQYF.

This clone has just a few counts. V gene TRBV2 combines with J gene TRBJ1-5, with 9 bases matching TRBD1. J was trimmed by 5 bases and V by 5 bases; bases with no gene match: 7. This CDR3 comprises 15 residues. Germline CDR1 and CDR2: SNHLY and FYNNEI. CDR3 sequence (DNA): TGTGCCAGCAGTTCCGGGACAGGGCTTCATCAGCCCCAGCATTTT. This gives the protein CASSSGTGLHQPQHF.

The V and J genes are TRBV30 and TRBJ1-1; D gene unclear. The CDR3 consists of 16 residues. V lost 4 bases, J lost 0 bases, and 18 bases lay in between. Germline CDR1 reads GTSNPN; CDR2 reads SVGIG (reference sequence). In nucleotides, the CDR3 is TGTGCCTGGAAGGTTGGGAGGGCTGGGATGAACACTGAAGCTTTCTTT. Its translation: CAWKVGRAGMNTEAFF.

V usage is TRBV5-1 and J usage is TRBJ2-1, with no clear D. Germline CDR1 is SGHRS and CDR2 is YFSETQ. The CDR3 has 16 amino acids. The V gene lost 2 bases and the J gene lost 6 bases, with 18 bases spanning the gap. Here the CDR3 DNA reads TGCGCCAGCAGCTTTTTGGCGGAATCAACGGGCAATGAGCAGTTCTTC. Amino acid sequence: CASSFLAESTGNEQFF.

CDR3 bases: TGTGCCAGCAGCGTCCAGGGTTGGGGCTACACCTTC. The encoded protein is CASSVQGWGYTF. The J gene is TRBJ1-2, the V gene TRBV11-2; possible D gene TRBD1, 5 bases. The CDR3 totals 12 residues. Trimming shortened V by 5 bases and J by 8 bases, and 12 bases separated the two germline ends. Germline loops: CDR1 SGHAT, CDR2 FQNNGV.

This clone showed up just a few times. V is TRBV4-2 and J is TRBJ1-4; D is unclear. The CDR3 runs to 17 residues. Germline V gene lookup returns CDR1 LGHNA and CDR2 YNFKEQ. The ends were cut back, 0 bases at V and 0 bases at J, with 11 bases in the middle. CDR3: CASSQDLIAATNEKLFF. The CDR3 bases are TGTGCCAGCAGCCAAGATCTTATTGCCGCAACTAATGAAAAACTGTTTTTT.

This chain links TRBV29-1 with TRBJ2-3, with D uncertain. Trimming stripped 7 bases from V and 2 bases from J, with 4 bases between. The CDR3 runs 10 residues. The germline CDR1 and CDR2 sequences are SQVTM and ANQGSEA. The CDR3 protein is CSGLTDTQYF. The CDR3 bases are TGCAGCGGGCTCACAGATACGCAGTATTTT.

The chain recombines TRBV5-6 with TRBJ2-7; either TRBD1 or TRBD2 may supply D (5 bases each). Deletions cut 1 base from V and 4 bases from J, with 12 bases between. The CDR3 spans 14 residues. Germline lookup yields CDR1 SGHDT and CDR2 YYEEEE. CDR3 coding DNA: TGTGCCAGCAGCTTGTGGGGGACCACATACGAGCAGTACTTC. It yields the protein CASSLWGTTYEQYF. The complete variable domain, with remaining parts taken from reference TRBV5-6 and TRBJ2-7, reads DAGVTQSPTHLIKTRGQQVTLRCSPKSGHDTVSWYQQALGQGPQFIFQYYEEEERQRGNFPDRFSGHQFPNYSSELNVNALLLGDSALYLCASSLWGTTYEQYFGPGTRLTVT.

The J gene is TRBJ2-7, the V gene TRBV28; a possible D gene is TRBD2 (5 bases). V gave up 3 bases and J gave up 0 bases, with 12 bases separating them. The germline gives CDR1 MDHEN, CDR2 SYDVKM. The CDR3 length is 15 residues. CDR3 sequence reads: CASSFGSEGSYEQYF. In nucleotides, the CDR3 is TGTGCCAGCAGTTTCGGCTCAGAGGGCTCCTACGAGCAGTACTTC.

The V call is TRBV30, the J call TRBJ1-6, with 7 bases that match TRBD1. CDR1 and CDR2 from the germline V gene are GTSNPN and SVGIG (reference sequence). V trimming: 1 base; J trimming: 7 bases; junction bases outside the gene matches: 4. The CDR3 sequence is 14 residues long. Here the CDR3 reads CAWSGGTENSPLHF. CDR3 in DNA: TGTGCCTGGAGTGGGGGGACAGAAAATTCACCCCTCCACTTT. Complete variable domain (other parts from reference TRBV30 and TRBJ1-6): SQTIHQWPATLVQPVGSPLSLECTVEGTSNPNLYWYRQAAGRGLQLLFYSVGIGQISSEVPQNLSASRPQDRQFILSSKKLLLSDSGFYLCAWSGGTENSPLHFGNGTRLTVT.

The chain is built from TRBV4-3 and TRBJ1-2; TRBD1 matches at 8 bases. Germline CDR1 and CDR2: LGHNA and YSLEER. The V and J ends lost 0 bases and 7 bases, in that order; junction bases with no gene match: 13. The CDR3 extends over 17 amino acids. The CDR3 protein is CASSQENHRGEGGGYTF. In DNA, the CDR3 is TGCGCCAGCAGCCAAGAAAATCACAGGGGGGAAGGAGGTGGCTACACCTTC.

This clone was detected only a few times. The chain recombines TRBV7-2 with TRBJ1-4, with D tentatively TRBD1 (5 bases). The V and J ends lost 1 base and 9 bases respectively, with 12 bases between them. In germline, CDR1 is SGHTA, CDR2 FQGNSA. This CDR3 comprises 14 residues. This CDR3 is CASSLGGAIQKLFF. CDR3 in DNA: TGTGCCAGCAGCTTAGGTGGGGCGATCCAAAAACTGTTTTTT.

In nucleotides, the CDR3 is TGTGCCAGCAGATCCCGGGACAGGTCGGAATACGAGCAGTACTTC. As protein: CASRSRDRSEYEQYF. The V call is TRBV28, the J call TRBJ2-7; 8 nucleotides line up with TRBD1. The CDR3 extends over 15 amino acids. Germline-derived CDR1 and CDR2 are MDHEN and SYDVKM. V shed 6 bases, J shed 4 bases, and the junction held 11 bases outside the gene matches.

The CDR3 loop is CASSSGSFGTDTQYF. For the CDR3, the DNA is TGTGCCAGCAGCTCCGGTTCCTTCGGTACAGATACGCAGTATTTT. J is TRBJ2-3 and V is TRBV7-3; D is uncertain. Trimming removed 4 bases at V and 3 bases at J, with 14 bases between. Germline V gene data show CDR1 as SGHTA and CDR2 as FQGTGA. This CDR3 is built from 15 residues. The entire variable domain, with the rest obtained from reference TRBV7-3 and TRBJ2-3, is as follows: GAGVSQTPSNKVTEKGKYVELRCDPISGHTALYWYRQSLGQGPEFLIYFQGTGAADDSGLPNDRFFAVRPEGSVSTLKIQRTERGDSAVYLCASSSGSFGTDTQYFGPGTRLTVL.

The rearrangement joins TRBV30 to TRBJ1-2; D uncertain. The CDR3 spans 13 residues. Germline V gene sequence: CDR1 GTSNPN, CDR2 SVGIG (reference sequence). V lost 8 bases and J lost 2, with 15 bases in between. In DNA form, the CDR3 reads TGTGCCGGTTTGTCCGCCTTAAACTATGGCTACACCTTC. It specifies CAGLSALNYGYTF. Supplemented by reference TRBV30 and TRBJ1-2, the full variable domain reads SQTIHQWPATLVQPVGSPLSLECTVEGTSNPNLYWYRQAAGRGLQLLFYSVGIGQISSEVPQNLSASRPQDRQFILSSKKLLLSDSGFYLCAGLSALNYGYTFGSGTRLTVV.

The chain employs TRBV7-9 and TRBJ2-7; 8 bases align to TRBD1. This CDR3 is 19 amino acids long. The V and J ends lost 5 bases and 0 bases, in that order; junction bases with no gene match: 18. Germline CDR1 and CDR2: SEHNR and FQNEAQ (reference sequence). DNA of the CDR3: TGTGCCAGCAGCCCGAGGGCTGGACAGGGCCAAACCCCCTCCTACGAGCAGTACTTC. Its translation: CASSPRAGQGQTPSYEQYF. Drawing the rest from reference TRBV7-9 and TRBJ2-7, the complete variable domain is DTGVSQNPRHKITKRGQNVTFRCDPISEHNRLYWYRQTLGQGPEFLTYFQNEAQLEKSRLLSDRFSAERPKGSFSTLEIQRTEQGDSAMYLCASSPRAGQGQTPSYEQYFGPGTRLTVT.

V is TRBV3-1 (or the pseudogene TRBV3-2) and J is TRBJ2-7, with 8 bases identical to TRBD1. Germline loops: CDR1 LGHDT, CDR2 YNNKEL (reference sequence). This CDR3 contains 15 residues. Unmatched junction bases numbered 6, after V lost 1 base and J lost 4 bases. The CDR3 loop is CASSQGATGVYEQYF. The CDR3 coding sequence is TGTGCCAGCAGCCAAGGTGCGACAGGGGTGTACGAGCAGTACTTC.

This sequence joins TRBV28 and TRBJ1-2; D is uncertain. V lost 4 bases and J 3 bases, leaving 9 bases between the germline ends. The CDR3 runs 13 residues. Germline-derived CDR1 and CDR2 are MDHEN and SYDVKM. CDR3 DNA sequence: TGTGCCAGCAGTTGGGGTTTGTACTATGGCTACACCTTC. It yields the protein CASSWGLYYGYTF.

The rearrangement joins TRBV5-1 to TRBJ1-2; D call uncertain. V gave up 1 base and J gave up 0 bases, with 4 bases separating them. The CDR3 runs to 13 residues. CDR1 is SGHRS, CDR2 YFSETQ, per germline. The CDR3 nucleotides read TGCGCCAGCAGCTTGAGTCCTAACTATGGCTACACCTTC. Amino acid sequence: CASSLSPNYGYTF.